This T cell receptor (beta chain) was retrieved from a study of T cells after yellow fever vaccination (dated by TCRdb to the late 2010s). About the study as a whole: The SMART-Seq v4 Ultra Low Input RNA kit was used to prepare libraries from fractions with low cell numbers. To track T-cell clones before and after primary and booster YFV17D yellow fever vaccination, bulk TCR alpha and beta repertoires were sequenced longitudinally. Bulk PBMC replicates and cell subsets were isolated from blood drawn at multiple timepoints before and after both primary and secondary immunization. Two healthy male donors, one aged 18 to 30 and one aged 30 to 40 years, were included in the cohort.

This clonotype was observed a handful of times. This receptor's antigen is unknown. Per-base quality was not reported, and no clone a single base away is much larger than it. The label giving this sample's treatment or condition can be read as: live attenuated yellow fever vaccine strain. At each blood-draw timepoint, two biological replicates of bulk PBMCs were collected. PBMCs were isolated from peripheral blood using a standard Ficoll-Paque protocol. TriZol was used to extract RNA from bulk PBMCs, CD4 and CD8 fractions, and dextramer-positive and dextramer-negative fractions. Synthesis of TCR cDNA relied on 5'RACE template switching, a step that introduced a universal primer site along with unique molecular identifiers. Priming of cDNA synthesis was performed from both the TCR alpha and TCR beta constant segments. Two PCR steps were used to amplify libraries, with sample barcodes and sequencing adapters being added in the second step. Sequencing of libraries was performed on Illumina HiSeq 2500 (2x100 bp) or NovaSeq (2x150 bp). Regarding the original processing steps: MIGEC handled demultiplexing of reads and collapsing into UMI consensus sequences, while MiXCR performed V(D)J alignment. Vaccine-responding clonotypes were defined with edgeR using replicate PBMC samples, requiring FDR below 0.01 and a log2 fold change above 5 up to day 15. CD4 or CD8 identity was assigned to each bulk clonotype according to whether the clonotype was present at higher abundance in the sequenced CD4 repertoire or the sequenced CD8 repertoire. In-frame beta chains were kept once TCRdb had trimmed the public reads at Q25 with fastp and called clones with MiXCR. Rows are unified per CDR3 protein, each entry keeping the most common DNA and genes. In this record, the V and J calls reflect TCRdb's handling and not the investigators' own analysis. This sample has about 510,000 distinct CDR3 sequences in its table, and roughly 22% of those were observed once. The ten top clones hold roughly a sixth of the sample.

Paper-wide results and their limitations: The secondary T-cell response was weaker than the primary response but faster, peaking on day 5 instead of day 15. After the booster, most of the clones that had expanded following primary vaccination were detected again (approximately 95% of CD4 and 80% to 90% of CD8), which suggests that memory was broadly maintained. FACS-sorted repertoires could contain abundant contaminating clonotypes from the bulk population, so computational filtering was required. A small share of clonotypes was detected in both CD4 and CD8 compartments, with the overlap likely arising from convergent recombination. Only a couple of donors were included in the study, so the extent to which the findings can be generalized is limited.

Based on the germline V gene (reference sequence), the CDR1 and CDR2 sequences are LNHDA and SQIVND. The junction carries 6 bases between V and J, which are trimmed by 4 bases and 5 bases respectively. Taken from cysteine to phenylalanine, the CDR3 has 12 residues. Here the CDR3 DNA is all that survives: 36 bases in frame from base 1. The receptor was isolated from a man between 18 and 35 years old who received the YFV17D yellow fever vaccine. Sequencing was performed on PBMCs, taken about 21 days after the first yellow fever vaccination. This chain is built from TRBV19 and TRBJ1-5; no D segment can be confidently identified. The nucleotide sequence reads TGTGCCAGTAGTAAACAATATCAGCCCCAGCATTTT. This translates into CASSKQYQPQHF.